The 14 T cell receptor beta chains given below trace back to one sample, sequenced in a study of CD8 T cells in Susac syndrome. RNA in amounts of about 0.5 to 1 ug was reverse transcribed with random hexamers. TCRdb recomputed calls from the immunoSEQ multiplex PCR reads with MiXCR, one row per CDR3 protein. The sample includes 150,000 to 200,000 distinct CDR3 sequences, about 95% of them seen just once. Sequencing was done on a sample of CD4+ T cells from PBMCs. The receptors here all came from a human donor in good health.

This chain uses TRBV9 with TRBJ1-2; a weak D match, TRBD1 (6 bases). The CDR3 consists of 14 residues. Trimming cost V 3 bases and J 6 bases, with 15 bases left between them. From germline, CDR1 is SGDLS and CDR2 YYNGEE. The CDR3 is CASSAPGVVHGYTF. In DNA, the CDR3 is TGTGCCAGCAGCGCCCCAGGGGTCGTTCATGGCTACACCTTC.

This chain uses TRBV12-3 or TRBV12-4 with TRBJ2-7; 7 bases map to TRBD1. The CDR3 totals 16 residues. After removal of 6 bases from V and 6 bases from J, the junction contained 17 bases not matched to a gene. In DNA form, the CDR3 reads TGTGCCAGCAGCCCGGACAGGTTCCCCAACTTACCCGAGCAGTACTTC. This gives the protein CASSPDRFPNLPEQYF.

The chain recombines TRBV29-1 with TRBJ1-1; D gene ambiguous. Per germline, CDR1 SQVTM and CDR2 ANQGSEA. Deletions cut 7 bases from V and 6 bases from J, with 6 bases between. This CDR3 region has 9 residues. CDR3 residues: CSAPPEAFF. The CDR3 DNA reads as TGCAGCGCCCCTCCTGAAGCTTTCTTT. Combining the CDR3 with reference TRBV29-1 and TRBJ1-1 gives the whole variable domain SAVISQKPSRDICQRGTSLTIQCQVDSQVTMMFWYRQQPGQSLTLIATANQGSEATYESGFVIDKFPISRPNLTFSTLTVSNMSPEDSSIYLCSAPPEAFFGQGTRLTVV.

The chain recombines TRBV4-3 with TRBJ2-2; D is unclear. CDR3 length equals 16 residues. Germline V gene lookup returns CDR1 LGHNA and CDR2 YSLEER. Trimming took off 1 base at V and 0 bases at J, with 9 bases between the two ends. CDR3 loop: CASSQVAGSNTGELFF. DNA of the CDR3: TGCGCCAGCAGCCAAGTGGCCGGGTCGAACACCGGGGAGCTGTTTTTT.

The CDR3: CASSTTANVLTF. The CDR3 DNA reads TGTGCCAGCTCCACCACAGCCAACGTCCTGACTTTC. This chain joins TRBV18 and TRBJ2-6; D is uncertain. There are 12 residues in the CDR3. V was shortened by 6 bases and J by 7 bases, with 7 bases between the two germline ends. CDR1 is KGHSH and CDR2 is LQKENI in the germline V gene.

The chain has TRBV6-2 or TRBV6-3 and TRBJ2-7; D unclear. The CDR3 loop spans 12 amino acids. Deletions cut 5 bases from V and 0 bases from J, with 5 bases between. Germline CDR1 is MNHEY and CDR2 is SVGEGT. The CDR3 reads CASSASSYEQYF. For the CDR3, the DNA is TGTGCCAGCAGTGCAAGCTCCTACGAGCAGTACTTC.

This chain joins TRBV7-8 and TRBJ2-3, with D unresolved. V lost 5 bases to trimming and J lost 6 bases, with 9 bases between them. The CDR3 sequence is 12 residues long. CDR1 and CDR2 from the germline V gene are SGHVS and FQNEAQ. The CDR3 protein is CASSPYEDTQYF. In DNA form, the CDR3 reads TGTGCCAGCAGCCCATACGAGGATACGCAGTATTTT.

The gene calls are TRBV20-1 and TRBJ2-7, with 10 positions matching TRBD2. The CDR3 runs 15 residues. V trimming: 3 bases; J trimming: 0 bases; junction bases outside the gene matches: 5. Germline V gives CDR1 DFQATT, CDR2 SNEGSKA (reference sequence). CDR3 sequence reads: CSASPSGSPSYEQYF. The CDR3 nucleotides read TGCAGTGCTAGTCCTAGCGGGAGCCCCTCCTACGAGCAGTACTTC.

This chain uses TRBV14 with TRBJ2-5, with 7 bases identical to TRBD2. Germline V lookup: CDR1 SGHDN, CDR2 FVKESK. J gave up 1 base and V 4 bases, and 3 bases lay outside the gene matches. The CDR3 extends over 14 amino acids. For the CDR3, the DNA is TGTGCCAGCAGCCCCCTAGCGGCCCAAGAGACCCAGTACTTC. This translates into CASSPLAAQETQYF.

This chain connects TRBV7-9 to TRBJ2-1, with D perhaps TRBD1 or TRBD2 (5 bases each). The CDR3 loop spans 17 amino acids. From germline, CDR1 is SEHNR and CDR2 FQNEAQ (reference sequence). V lost 5 bases to trimming and J lost 8 bases, with 25 bases between them. CDR3 coding DNA: TGTGCCAGCAGCCTCCACGTCCTAGAGCCACTAGGGGATGAGCAGTTCTTC. It yields the protein CASSLHVLEPLGDEQFF.

The rearrangement uses TRBV9 and TRBJ2-2, with 7 positions matching TRBD1. The trim removed 0 bases at V and 7 bases at J, leaving 6 bases unmatched. This CDR3 has 15 residues. CDR1 is SGDLS, CDR2 YYNGEE, per germline. This CDR3 is CASSVEQGIDGELFF. DNA of the CDR3: TGTGCCAGCAGCGTAGAACAGGGGATCGACGGGGAGCTGTTTTTT.

V gene TRBV18 combines with J gene TRBJ2-5, with D uncertain. The germline gives CDR1 KGHSH, CDR2 LQKENI. The ends were cut back, 1 base at V and 2 bases at J, with 5 bases in the middle. This CDR3 is 13 amino acids long. CDR3 protein: CASSPRDQETQYF. The DNA for the CDR3 is TGTGCCAGCTCACCACGGGATCAAGAGACCCAGTACTTC.

This chain links TRBV9 with TRBJ1-3, with TRBD1 as a possible D gene (5 bases). V was shortened by 6 bases and J by 3 bases, with 16 bases between the two germline ends. Germline V gene data show CDR1 as SGDLS and CDR2 as YYNGEE. This CDR3 comprises 15 residues. The CDR3 loop reads CASTRSGGFGNTIYF. Here the CDR3 DNA reads TGTGCCAGCACCCGTAGTGGGGGGTTTGGAAACACCATATATTTT.

As regards this clonotype: The DNA is omitted, as the CDR3 cannot be located on it reliably, and the CDR3 follows TCRdb's listing. The chain joins TRBV28 to TRBJ2-1; the table's D call, TRBD1, was not checked against the DNA. Including both end residues, the CDR3 is 13 amino acids long. CDR1 is MDHEN and CDR2 is SYDVKM in the germline V gene. CDR3 protein: CASSFGGGATLFF.